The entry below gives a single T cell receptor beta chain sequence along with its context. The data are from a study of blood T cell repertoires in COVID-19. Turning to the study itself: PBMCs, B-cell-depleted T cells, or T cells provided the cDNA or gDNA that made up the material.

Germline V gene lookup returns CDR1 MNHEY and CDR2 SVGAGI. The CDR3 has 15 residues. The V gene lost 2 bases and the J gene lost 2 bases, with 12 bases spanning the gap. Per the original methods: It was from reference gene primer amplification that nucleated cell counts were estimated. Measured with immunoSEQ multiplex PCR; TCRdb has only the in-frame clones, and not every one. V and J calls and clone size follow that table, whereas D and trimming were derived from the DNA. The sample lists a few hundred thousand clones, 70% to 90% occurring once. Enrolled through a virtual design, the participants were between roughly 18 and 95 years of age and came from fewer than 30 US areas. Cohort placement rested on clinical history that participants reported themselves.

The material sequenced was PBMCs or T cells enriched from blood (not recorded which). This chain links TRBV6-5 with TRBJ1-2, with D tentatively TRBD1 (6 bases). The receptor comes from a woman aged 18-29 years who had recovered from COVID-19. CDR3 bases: TGTGCCAGCAGTTACGATCGCAGGGGCAACTATGGCTACACCTTC. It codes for CASSYDRRGNYGYTF.